Following are 22 T cell receptor beta chains from one sample sequenced in a study of early T cells in non-severe SARS-CoV-2 infection. TCRdb re-called the 5' RACE reads with MiXCR, one entry per CDR3 protein. The sample carries some 71,000 distinct CDR3 sequences, about 9.1% recorded once. Material: whole blood, obtained at baseline. The receptors originated from an adult who was a healthcare worker with PCR-confirmed SARS-CoV-2 infection or an uninfected control (not recorded which).

This clonotype was seen a handful of times. The CDR3 nucleotides are TGTGCCAGCAGCCCCACCCAAAACACCGGGGAGCTGTTTTTT. Amino acid sequence: CASSPTQNTGELFF. The J gene is TRBJ2-2, the V gene TRBV7-2; no clear D gene. Per the germline V gene, CDR1 is SGHTA and CDR2 is FQGNSA. CDR3 length equals 14 residues. V lost 5 bases and J 2 bases, leaving 9 bases between the germline ends.

The V and J genes are TRBV4-1 and TRBJ1-2; D is unclear. This CDR3 is 15 amino acids long. Germline CDR1 reads MGHRA; CDR2 reads YSYEKL. V was pared by 0 bases and J by 8 bases, with 16 bases between. For the CDR3, the DNA is TGCGCCAGCAGCCAAGATCAGCCGTATGTTCCAGGCTACACCTTC. It encodes CASSQDQPYVPGYTF.

The V call is TRBV28, the J call TRBJ1-2; 7 nucleotides agree with TRBD1. Germline loops: CDR1 MDHEN, CDR2 SYDVKM. With 4 bases clipped from V and 7 bases from J, the junction kept 9 bases outside the gene matches. The CDR3 covers 14 residues. CDR3 DNA sequence: TGTGCCAGCAGTTCCGGGGACAGAGCTTCTGGCTACACCTTC. It encodes CASSSGDRASGYTF.

This clonotype was recorded many times. The rearrangement joins TRBV6-2 or TRBV6-3 to TRBJ2-7; D is unresolved. The CDR3 runs 17 residues. Deletions cut 6 bases from V and 6 bases from J, with 27 bases between. CDR1 and CDR2 from the germline V gene are MNHEY and SVGEGT. CDR3 sequence (DNA): TGTGCCAGCAGATTCATCACGGGTCCGGGTCCCGTTTCCGAGCAGTACTTC. It specifies CASRFITGPGPVSEQYF.

This clonotype was found a few times. The chain carries TRBV5-1 and TRBJ1-1, with 7 positions matching TRBD1. Germline CDR1 is SGHRS and CDR2 is YFSETQ. The CDR3 contains 13 residues. V lost 4 bases and J lost 8; bases outside the gene matches: 8. This chain's CDR3 is CASSRDRQGEAFF. The CDR3 DNA sequence: TGCGCCAGCAGCCGAGACCGACAGGGAGAAGCTTTCTTT.

This clonotype was seen many times. The chain combines TRBV6-5 with TRBJ2-1; D call uncertain. Germline V lookup: CDR1 MNHEY, CDR2 SVGAGI. The CDR3 has 11 amino acids. Trimming shortened V by 4 bases and J by 6 bases, and 4 bases separated the two germline ends. The CDR3 sequence: CASSFLNEQFF. For the CDR3, the DNA is TGTGCCAGCAGTTTCCTCAATGAGCAGTTCTTC.

This clonotype was found many times. The rearrangement joins TRBV28 to TRBJ1-2; D is possibly TRBD1 (5 bases). V gave up 4 bases and J gave up 8 bases, with 11 bases separating them. The CDR3 is 12 residues long. Germline V gene data show CDR1 as MDHEN and CDR2 as SYDVKM. The DNA for the CDR3 is TGTGCCAGCAGTTCCCCCGACAGAGGCTACACCTTC. Translating it yields CASSSPDRGYTF.

This clonotype was counted at least ten times. The chain combines TRBV29-1 with TRBJ2-2; 9 nucleotides match TRBD1. This CDR3 spans 15 amino acids. CDR1 is SQVTM and CDR2 is ANQGSEA in the germline V gene. Trimming took 1 base from V and 4 from J; bases not matched to a gene: 4. The CDR3 reads CSVEGDRGSTGELFF. The CDR3 DNA is TGCAGCGTTGAAGGAGACAGGGGGTCCACCGGGGAGCTGTTTTTT.

This clonotype was counted many times. The chain joins TRBV4-2 to TRBJ2-3, with 8 bases matching TRBD2. With V trimmed by 2 bases and J by 0 bases, 4 bases remained unmatched. The CDR3 runs 16 residues. Germline V CDR1 and CDR2: LGHNA, YNFKEQ. The CDR3 coding sequence is TGTGCCAGCAGCCAAACTAGCGGAGCTAGCACAGATACGCAGTATTTT. This codes for CASSQTSGASTDTQYF.

The chain combines TRBV7-2 with TRBJ2-3; D is undetermined. CDR1 and CDR2 from the germline V gene are SGHTA and FQGNSA. The CDR3 loop spans 14 amino acids. Trimming took 6 bases from V and 0 from J, leaving 10 bases between them. The CDR3 reads CASSQTTSTDTQYF. The CDR3 DNA reads TGTGCCAGCAGTCAAACGACTAGCACAGATACGCAGTATTTT.

This clonotype has a count of ten or more. The rearrangement uses TRBV28 and TRBJ2-7, with unresolved D. The V gene's germline CDR1 is MDHEN and CDR2 SYDVKM. The CDR3 covers 14 residues. Trimming left V 3 bases short and J 2 bases short, with 11 bases between. The CDR3 DNA is TGTGCCAGCAGTTTGGATCAGAGTACCTACGAGCAGTACTTC. Amino acid sequence: CASSLDQSTYEQYF.

V and J are TRBV14 and TRBJ2-3; TRBD2 matches 11 bases. V shed 1 base and J 6 bases; nucleotides not matched to a gene: 9. Germline assignment: CDR1 SGHDN and CDR2 FVKESK. This CDR3 region has 17 residues. The CDR3 is CASSQAGLAGGSDTQYF. CDR3 nucleotides: TGTGCCAGCAGCCAAGCTGGGCTAGCGGGAGGATCGGATACGCAGTATTTT.

This clonotype was observed many times. The chain employs TRBV19 and TRBJ2-7; D is possibly TRBD1 (5 bases). The germline V gene encodes CDR1 LNHDA and CDR2 SQIVND (reference sequence). V was cut by 3 bases and J by 5 bases, with 20 bases left in between. The CDR3 spans 16 residues. The CDR3 protein is CASSMERQRPFDEQYF. The CDR3 nucleotides read TGTGCCAGTAGTATGGAGAGACAGCGCCCCTTTGACGAGCAGTACTTC.

This clonotype appeared many times. J is TRBJ1-2 and V is TRBV30; D is undetermined. Germline lookup yields CDR1 GTSNPN and CDR2 SVGIG (reference sequence). The V gene lost 0 bases and the J gene lost 4 bases, with 9 bases spanning the gap. The CDR3 covers 13 residues. The CDR3 protein is CAWSVGRTYGYTF. The CDR3 DNA follows: TGTGCCTGGAGTGTGGGGAGGACCTATGGCTACACCTTC.

This clonotype was detected ten times or more. The genes are TRBV14 and TRBJ1-1; TRBD1 is a possible D gene (6 bases). This CDR3 region has 15 residues. Trimming removed 1 base from V and 11 bases from J, with 20 bases in between. Germline values: CDR1 SGHDN, CDR2 FVKESK. The CDR3 loop is CASSQVGFGGAGAFF. The DNA for the CDR3 is TGTGCCAGCAGCCAAGTAGGATTCGGGGGCGCTGGGGCTTTCTTT. The whole variable domain, filled in from reference TRBV14 and TRBJ1-1, reads EAGVTQFPSHSVIEKGQTVTLRCDPISGHDNLYWYRRVMGKEIKFLLHFVKESKQDESGMPNNRFLAERTGGTYSTLKVQPAELEDSGVYFCASSQVGFGGAGAFFGQGTRLTVV.

This clonotype was counted between two and nine times. The genes are TRBV29-1 and TRBJ2-5, with 10 bases lining up with TRBD1. Germline lookup yields CDR1 SQVTM and CDR2 ANQGSEA. The V segment lost 4 bases and the J segment 1 base; nucleotides outside the gene matches: 6. There are 15 residues in the CDR3. In DNA, the CDR3 is TGCAGCGTTGTAGGGGACAGGGGTTCCCAAGAGACCCAGTACTTC. Its protein product is CSVVGDRGSQETQYF.

This clonotype was seen repeatedly, ten times or more. V usage is TRBV11-2 and J usage is TRBJ1-1, with 8 positions matching TRBD1. V was pared by 0 bases and J by 4 bases, with 4 bases of the junction left unmatched. The CDR3 consists of 15 residues. Germline-derived CDR1 and CDR2 are SGHAT and FQNNGV. The CDR3 sequence: CASSLDPGGLTEAFF. CDR3 DNA sequence: TGTGCCAGCAGCTTAGACCCAGGGGGCCTCACTGAAGCTTTCTTT. The full variable domain, rest sourced from reference TRBV11-2 and TRBJ1-1, is EAGVAQSPRYKIIEKRQSVAFWCNPISGHATLYWYQQILGQGPKLLIQFQNNGVVDDSQLPKDRFSAERLKGVDSTLKIQPAKLEDSAVYLCASSLDPGGLTEAFFGQGTRLTVV.

A few counts support this clonotype. The gene calls are TRBV9 and TRBJ1-2; D unresolved. Trimming pared 0 bases from V and 5 bases from J, leaving 8 bases between. The CDR3 covers 13 residues. Germline V gene data show CDR1 as SGDLS and CDR2 as YYNGEE. CDR3: CASSVEEGYGYTF. DNA for the CDR3: TGTGCCAGCAGCGTAGAGGAGGGTTATGGCTACACCTTC.

In its sample, this clonotype was seen many times. J is TRBJ2-7 and V is TRBV6-2 or TRBV6-3; the D gene is possibly TRBD1 (5 bases). Germline V gene lookup returns CDR1 MNHEY and CDR2 SVGEGT. The CDR3 consists of 10 residues. V was cut by 8 bases and J by 6 bases, with 8 bases left in between. CDR3 region: CASGRVEQYF. CDR3 sequence (DNA): TGTGCCAGCGGCAGGGTCGAGCAGTACTTC.

This clonotype was counted at least ten times. This chain uses TRBV6-6 with TRBJ1-2, with D possibly TRBD1 on 5 matching bases. Germline loops: CDR1 MNHNY, CDR2 SVGAGI (reference sequence). V lost 0 bases and J lost 8, with 13 bases in between. This CDR3 region has 14 residues. CDR3 region: CASSYSGTLDGYTF. The CDR3 nucleotides read TGTGCCAGCAGTTACTCCGGGACCCTCGACGGCTACACCTTC.

J is TRBJ2-1 and V is TRBV29-1, with no clear D. The V end lost 5 bases, the J end lost 0 bases, and 14 bases lay between the germline ends. The CDR3 spans 15 residues. Germline V CDR1 and CDR2: SQVTM, ANQGSEA. The CDR3 region has the DNA TGCAGCGTTCGTAGCCAGGATAGCTCCTACAATGAGCAGTTCTTC. This gives the protein CSVRSQDSSYNEQFF.

This clonotype was detected ten times or more. The chain joins TRBV19 to TRBJ2-1; TRBD1 might be the D (5 bases). The CDR3 loop spans 13 amino acids. The germline CDR1 and CDR2 sequences are LNHDA and SQIVND (reference sequence). The V gene lost 6 bases and the J gene lost 5 bases, with 11 bases spanning the gap. This chain's CDR3 is CASSAGKNNEQFF. In DNA form, the CDR3 reads TGTGCCAGTAGCGCAGGGAAAAACAATGAGCAGTTCTTC. Full variable domain (missing parts from reference TRBV19 and TRBJ2-1): DGGITQSPKYLFRKEGQNVTLSCEQNLNHDAMYWYRQDPGQGLRLIYYSQIVNDFQKGDIAEGYSVSREKKESFPLTVTSAQKNPTAFYLCASSAGKNNEQFFGPGTRLTVL.